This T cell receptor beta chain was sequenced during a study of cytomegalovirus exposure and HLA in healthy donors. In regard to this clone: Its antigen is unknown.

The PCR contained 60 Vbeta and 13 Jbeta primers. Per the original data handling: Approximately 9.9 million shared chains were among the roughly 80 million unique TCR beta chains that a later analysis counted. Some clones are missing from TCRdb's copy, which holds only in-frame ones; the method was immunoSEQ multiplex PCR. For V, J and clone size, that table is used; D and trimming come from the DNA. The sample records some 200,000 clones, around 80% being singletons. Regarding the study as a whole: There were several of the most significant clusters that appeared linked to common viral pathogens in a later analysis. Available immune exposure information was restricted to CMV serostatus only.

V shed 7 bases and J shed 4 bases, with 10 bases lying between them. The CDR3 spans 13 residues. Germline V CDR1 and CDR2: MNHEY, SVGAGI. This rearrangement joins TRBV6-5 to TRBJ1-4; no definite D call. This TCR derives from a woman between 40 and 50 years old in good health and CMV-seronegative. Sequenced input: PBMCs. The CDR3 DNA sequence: TGTGCCAGCACTCCCTCGGGTAATGAAAAACTGTTTTTT. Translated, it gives CASTPSGNEKLFF.